Below, 27 T cell receptor beta chains from the same sample are listed, as sequenced in a study of blood T cell repertoires in COVID-19. Libraries were prepared by immunoSEQ multiplex PCR; TCRdb keeps only in-frame clonotypes and omits some of them. In the table there are roughly 150,000 clones, more than 65% of which are singletons. Sequencing was done on a sample of peripheral blood. Source of these receptors: a woman aged 60-70 years with COVID-19, enrolled during active disease.

The rearrangement links TRBV18 to TRBJ2-1, with TRBD2 matching over 10 bases. Germline V CDR1 and CDR2: KGHSH, LQKENI. CDR3 size: 16 residues. V lost 3 bases and J lost 7; bases outside the gene matches: 9. CDR3 coding DNA: TGTGCCAGCTCACCGATGAGCGGGGGGGCCTTGAATGAGCAGTTCTTC. Protein product: CASSPMSGGALNEQFF.

The chain carries TRBV28 and TRBJ2-1; 9 bases match TRBD1. There are 15 residues in the CDR3. With V trimmed by 6 bases and J by 7 bases, 10 bases remained unmatched. The germline V gene encodes CDR1 MDHEN and CDR2 SYDVKM. The CDR3 nucleotides are TGTGCCAGCAGGCCCTGGGGACAGGGTAGTAATGAGCAGTTCTTC. Translated: CASRPWGQGSNEQFF.

This clone turned up a few times. This rearrangement joins TRBV5-8 to TRBJ2-1; D is perhaps TRBD2 (6 bases). There are 15 residues in the CDR3. Looked up from germline, CDR1 is SGHTS and CDR2 is YDEGEE. V was clipped by 4 bases and J by 0 bases, with 11 bases between them. In nucleotides, the CDR3 is TGTGCCAGCAGCCGAGGTAGCGGCTCCTACAATGAGCAGTTCTTC. Its protein product is CASSRGSGSYNEQFF.

This chain joins TRBV28 and TRBJ2-1; 12 positions agree with TRBD2. The CDR3 runs to 15 residues. Germline CDR1 MDHEN, CDR2 SYDVKM. The ends lost 6 bases at V and 7 bases at J; junction bases unmatched: 7. Written as DNA, the CDR3 is TGTGCCAGCAGGTATCTAGCGGGAGGGCCGAATGAGCAGTTCTTC. Amino acids: CASRYLAGGPNEQFF.

CDR3 loop: CASSQSGLYYEQYF. Written as DNA, the CDR3 is TGTGCCAGCAGCCAGTCGGGACTATACTACGAGCAGTACTTC. The chain links TRBV7-2 to TRBJ2-7, with 7 bases aligning to TRBD2. Per the germline V gene, CDR1 is SGHTA and CDR2 is FQGNSA. V was clipped by 5 bases and J by 3 bases; unmatched bases: 7. The CDR3 spans 14 residues.

CDR3 coding DNA: TGCAGCGTTGAGGCAGGGGTAGGCCCTGAAGCTTTCTTT. Protein sequence: CSVEAGVGPEAFF. The V call is TRBV29-1, the J call TRBJ1-1; the D gene is possibly TRBD1 (6 bases). Per the germline V gene, CDR1 is SQVTM and CDR2 is ANQGSEA. CDR3 length: 13 residues. V was cut by 3 bases and J by 6 bases, with 14 bases left in between.

The chain has TRBV25-1 and TRBJ1-2; D perhaps matches TRBD1 (6 bases). The germline V and J ends were trimmed by 4 bases and 7 bases, with 13 bases remaining between them. The CDR3 has 13 residues. CDR1 is MGHDK and CDR2 is SYGVNS in the germline V gene. The CDR3 DNA is TGTGCCAGCAGTGTAACAGGGAAATCTGGCTACACCTTC. Amino acid sequence: CASSVTGKSGYTF.

The gene calls are TRBV15 and TRBJ2-7, with D unresolved. Germline CDR1 LNHNV, CDR2 YYDKDF (reference sequence). V lost 1 base to trimming and J lost 0 bases, with 7 bases between them. The CDR3 sequence is 14 residues long. Here the CDR3 reads CATSRGATSYEQYF. The CDR3 DNA follows: TGTGCCACCAGCAGAGGGGCTACCTCCTACGAGCAGTACTTC.

The genes are TRBV3-1 (or the pseudogene TRBV3-2) and TRBJ1-1; D remains unclear. Per germline, CDR1 LGHDT and CDR2 YNNKEL (reference sequence). This CDR3 region has 11 residues. Trimming cost V 0 bases and J 11 bases, with 7 bases left between them. The CDR3 loop is CASSQERRAFF. The CDR3 coding sequence is TGTGCCAGCAGCCAAGAGCGTCGGGCTTTCTTT.

CDR3 amino acids: CASSLGGSGGYTF. DNA for the CDR3: TGTGCCAGCAGCTTGGGAGGTTCGGGGGGCTACACCTTC. The chain uses TRBV5-6 and TRBJ1-2; D gene ambiguous. V lost 0 bases and J lost 8, with 11 bases in between. Germline CDR1 is SGHDT and CDR2 is YYEEEE. There are 13 residues in the CDR3.

The chain links TRBV30 to TRBJ2-2, with D perhaps TRBD1 (6 bases). Trimming took off 4 bases at V and 8 bases at J, with 29 bases between the two ends. The length of the CDR3 is 18 residues. CDR1 is GTSNPN, CDR2 SVGIG, per germline (reference sequence). The CDR3 loop reads CAWTLRFENRVKRGELFF. For the CDR3, the DNA is TGTGCCTGGACGTTACGGTTCGAGAACAGGGTTAAAAGAGGGGAGCTGTTTTTT.

The chain is built from TRBV25-1 and TRBJ2-3; possibly TRBD2 for D (6 bases). V was cut by 6 bases and J by 5 bases, with 12 bases left in between. CDR1 and CDR2 (germline): MGHDK, SYGVNS. CDR3 length: 13 amino acids. The CDR3 sequence: CASRDTGGDTQYF. The CDR3 DNA sequence: TGTGCCAGCAGGGACACCGGGGGAGATACGCAGTATTTT.

The chain is built from TRBV11-3 and TRBJ2-1, with TRBD2 matching over 11 bases. Per the germline V gene, CDR1 is SGHNT and CDR2 is YENEEA. V lost 2 bases, J lost 7 bases, and 10 bases stayed unmatched. The CDR3 is 17 amino acids. The CDR3 sequence is CASSLIGASGGFNEQFF. The DNA of the CDR3 is TGTGCCAGCAGCTTAATAGGGGCTAGCGGGGGGTTTAATGAGCAGTTCTTC.

The rearrangement links TRBV5-5 to TRBJ1-5; 8 positions agree with TRBD1. The CDR3 sequence is 14 residues long. From germline, CDR1 is SGHKS and CDR2 YYEKEE (reference sequence). Trimming took 1 base from V and 7 from J; bases not matched to a gene: 4. The DNA of the CDR3 is TGTGCCAGCAGCTTGCTGACAGGGGTACAGCCCCAGCATTTT. Translated: CASSLLTGVQPQHF.

In its sample, this clone was seen a few times. The chain joins TRBV7-3 to TRBJ2-2; 9 nucleotides line up with TRBD1. Germline CDR1 is SGHTA and CDR2 is FQGTGA. The CDR3 runs to 15 residues. The V and J ends lost 4 bases and 5 bases, in that order; junction bases with no gene match: 5. In nucleotides, the CDR3 is TGTGCCAGCAGCTCTACAGGGGGCCGTACCGGGGAGCTGTTTTTT. Encoded protein: CASSSTGGRTGELFF.

J is TRBJ1-2 and V is TRBV27; no clear D. With 3 bases removed from V and 1 base from J, the gap between germline ends came to 6 bases. The CDR3 spans 13 residues. The V gene's germline CDR1 is MNHEY and CDR2 SMNVEV (reference sequence). DNA of the CDR3: TGTGCCAGCAGTTTTAGCGGTAACTATGGCTACACCTTC. It codes for CASSFSGNYGYTF.

V gene TRBV5-6 combines with J gene TRBJ2-3; 7 bases fit TRBD1. Looked up from germline, CDR1 is SGHDT and CDR2 is YYEEEE. This CDR3 comprises 18 residues. With 1 base clipped from V and 4 bases from J, the junction kept 15 bases outside the gene matches. The CDR3 loop is CASSLPTTGWVSADTQYF. CDR3 coding DNA: TGTGCCAGCAGCTTGCCGACGACAGGGTGGGTTTCAGCAGATACGCAGTATTTT.

This chain links TRBV6-1 with TRBJ1-4, with a tentative D call TRBD1 (6 bases). Germline V gives CDR1 MNHNS, CDR2 SASEGT. There are 14 residues in the CDR3. V lost 0 bases, J lost 6 bases, and 8 bases lay in between. The CDR3 region is CASSEAGADEKLFF. The CDR3 region has the DNA TGTGCCAGCAGTGAAGCGGGGGCAGATGAAAAACTGTTTTTT.

The V call is TRBV30, the J call TRBJ2-7; TRBD2 matches at 8 bases. The germline gives CDR1 GTSNPN, CDR2 SVGIG (reference sequence). J lost 7 bases, V lost 6 bases, and 5 bases had no gene match. The CDR3 consists of 11 residues. CDR3 region: CACSRGGEQYF. The DNA of the CDR3 is TGTGCCTGTTCCCGGGGGGGAGAGCAGTACTTC. Combining the CDR3 with reference TRBV30 and TRBJ2-7 gives the whole variable domain SQTIHQWPATLVQPVGSPLSLECTVEGTSNPNLYWYRQAAGRGLQLLFYSVGIGQISSEVPQNLSASRPQDRQFILSSKKLLLSDSGFYLCACSRGGEQYFGPGTRLTVT.

The chain couples TRBV5-6 to TRBJ1-2; the match to TRBD1 covers 7 bases. The CDR3 sequence is 13 residues long. Trimming removed 4 bases from V and 6 bases from J; junction bases left unmatched: 6. CDR1 SGHDT and CDR2 YYEEEE come from the germline V gene. CDR3 sequence: CASSETGYNGYTF. CDR3 nucleotides: TGTGCCAGCAGCGAGACAGGGTATAATGGCTACACCTTC.

V gene TRBV7-9 combines with J gene TRBJ2-5; 8 bases agree with TRBD1. Losses at the gene ends were 3 bases for V and 5 bases for J; bases not matched to a gene: 5. The CDR3 extends over 14 amino acids. Germline V gives CDR1 SEHNR, CDR2 FQNEAQ (reference sequence). Here the CDR3 DNA reads TGTGCCAGCAGCTTCCCCCGACAGGGGGAGACCCAGTACTTC. It codes for CASSFPRQGETQYF.

J is TRBJ1-3 and V is TRBV5-1; D not resolved. The CDR3 sequence is 16 residues long. Germline-derived CDR1 and CDR2 are SGHRS and YFSETQ. The germline V and J ends were trimmed by 4 bases and 2 bases, with 16 bases remaining between them. The CDR3 DNA reads TGCGCCAGCAGCGTTCAGGCCTATAAAACTGGAAACACCATATATTTT. This codes for CASSVQAYKTGNTIYF.

The rearrangement joins TRBV19 to TRBJ2-3, with D possibly being TRBD2 (5 bases). This CDR3 has 15 residues. Germline CDR1 LNHDA, CDR2 SQIVND (reference sequence). V lost 8 bases and J 2 bases, leaving 17 bases between the germline ends. CDR3 protein: CASRTARGLTDTQYF. The CDR3 region has the DNA TGTGCCAGTCGAACCGCTAGAGGGCTCACAGATACGCAGTATTTT.

The chain carries TRBV5-6 and TRBJ2-2; TRBD1 matches at 8 bases. Germline assignment: CDR1 SGHDT and CDR2 YYEEEE. J lost 7 bases, V lost 4 bases, and 9 bases had no gene match. CDR3 length: 15 amino acids. The CDR3 region has the DNA TGTGCCAGCAGCCTAGACAGGGGTCTGGGCGGGGAGCTGTTTTTT. Translating gives CASSLDRGLGGELFF. The whole variable domain, filled in from reference TRBV5-6 and TRBJ2-2, reads DAGVTQSPTHLIKTRGQQVTLRCSPKSGHDTVSWYQQALGQGPQFIFQYYEEEERQRGNFPDRFSGHQFPNYSSELNVNALLLGDSALYLCASSLDRGLGGELFFGEGSRLTVL.

The rearrangement links TRBV4-1 to TRBJ1-1; D not certain. Trimming removed 5 bases at V and 1 base at J, with 8 bases between. CDR3 length: 13 residues. Germline V gene lookup returns CDR1 MGHRA and CDR2 YSYEKL. This chain's CDR3 is CASSSQANTEAFF. The DNA of the CDR3 is TGCGCCAGCAGCAGCCAGGCGAACACTGAAGCTTTCTTT.

The V gene is TRBV4-2, the J gene TRBJ1-3; 7 bases are shared with TRBD1. This CDR3 is 15 amino acids long. Germline V lookup: CDR1 LGHNA, CDR2 YNFKEQ. Trimming removed 4 bases from V and 0 bases from J; junction bases left unmatched: 3. The CDR3 coding sequence is TGTGCCAGCAGCCCCAGGACAGGCTCTGGAAACACCATATATTTT. Translation: CASSPRTGSGNTIYF.

The chain recombines TRBV28 with TRBJ2-7, with 10 bases fitting TRBD2. CDR3 length equals 17 residues. CDR1 is MDHEN, CDR2 SYDVKM, per germline. The V gene end was trimmed by 5 bases and the J gene end by 2 bases; junction bases not matched to a gene: 12. As DNA, the CDR3 is TGTGCCAGCAGTCCCTCGGGATGGACTAGCGGACCCTACGAGCAGTACTTC. This gives the protein CASSPSGWTSGPYEQYF.